Following are 16 T cell receptor beta chains from one sample sequenced in a study of blood T cell repertoires in COVID-19. The protocol was immunoSEQ multiplex PCR, while the TCRdb copy is restricted to in-frame clones and leaves out a portion. In the table there are 200,000 to 300,000 clones, approximately 80% of which are singletons. Sequenced material: peripheral blood. The receptors stem from an elderly woman with acute or convalescent COVID-19.

The DNA of the CDR3 is TGCAGTCTTAGGGGCAGCTACACCTTC. Residues: CSLRGSYTF. This sequence joins TRBV20-1 and TRBJ1-2, with D possibly being TRBD1 (5 bases). Germline V lookup: CDR1 DFQATT, CDR2 SNEGSKA (reference sequence). CDR3 length: 9 amino acids. V was pared by 8 bases and J by 9 bases, with 10 bases between.

V usage is TRBV7-2 and J usage is TRBJ1-1, with 9 bases matching TRBD1. CDR3 size: 14 residues. Germline V gives CDR1 SGHTA, CDR2 FQGNSA. V was clipped by 5 bases and J by 5 bases; unmatched bases: 6. The CDR3 sequence is CASSTHRGQTEAFF. Written as DNA, the CDR3 is TGTGCCAGCAGCACCCACAGGGGGCAGACTGAAGCTTTCTTT.

A word on this clone: Relative to the germline gene, one junction end is altered; a read error may explain this. The chain links TRBV24-1 to TRBJ2-2, with 10 positions matching TRBD2. This CDR3 contains 17 residues. Germline CDR1 is KGHDR and CDR2 is SFDVKD. The CDR3 here is CATTYSSGSYEHRGAVF. CDR3 nucleotides: TGTGCCACCACTTACTCTAGCGGGAGTTACGAACACCGGGGAGCTGTTTTT.

The chain uses TRBV11-2 and TRBJ2-1; 7 positions match TRBD2. The CDR3 spans 16 residues. Germline CDR1 is SGHAT and CDR2 is FQNNGV. V dropped 6 bases and J dropped 0; count of bases not matched to a gene: 8. The CDR3 reads CASRHWGGSSYNEQFF. CDR3 bases: TGTGCCAGCAGGCACTGGGGGGGTAGCTCCTACAATGAGCAGTTCTTC.

This clone was observed a handful of times. The V and J genes are TRBV12-5 and TRBJ2-3; D possibly corresponds to TRBD2 (7 bases). The germline V and J ends were trimmed by 1 base and 6 bases, with 11 bases remaining between them. The CDR3 sequence is 14 residues long. The germline gives CDR1 LGHNT, CDR2 FRNRAP. CDR3 residues: CASGLAGGGDTQYF. The DNA of the CDR3 is TGTGCTAGTGGTTTGGCGGGGGGCGGTGATACGCAGTATTTT.

The chain employs TRBV10-3 and TRBJ1-5; D is possibly TRBD1 (6 bases). The V end was cut by 3 bases, the J end by 7 bases, with 13 bases between. Germline V CDR1 and CDR2: ENHRY, SYGVKD. The CDR3 totals 14 residues. CDR3 loop: CAISETGQGQPQHF. Here the CDR3 DNA reads TGTGCCATCAGTGAAACAGGGCAGGGGCAGCCCCAGCATTTT.

This chain links TRBV18 with TRBJ2-7, with 12 bases identical to TRBD2. The CDR3 loop spans 17 amino acids. With V trimmed by 2 bases and J by 0 bases, 5 bases remained unmatched. The germline gives CDR1 KGHSH, CDR2 LQKENI. The DNA of the CDR3 is TGTGCCAGCTCACCAGACCTAGCGGGGGGGACCTCCTACGAGCAGTACTTC. Translation: CASSPDLAGGTSYEQYF.

This clone was counted between two and nine times. The chain is built from TRBV5-5 and TRBJ1-5; a possible D gene is TRBD1 (6 bases). The V end lost 0 bases, the J end lost 6 bases, and 7 bases lay between the germline ends. Germline V gene lookup returns CDR1 SGHKS and CDR2 YYEKEE (reference sequence). CDR3 length equals 13 residues. CDR3 sequence: CASSLVGAQPQHF. CDR3 sequence (DNA): TGTGCCAGCAGCTTGGTGGGGGCTCAGCCCCAGCATTTT.

This chain links TRBV7-8 with TRBJ1-4, with D unresolved. The germline CDR1 and CDR2 sequences are SGHVS and FQNEAQ. The CDR3 covers 13 residues. V was clipped by 1 base and J by 4 bases, with 4 bases between them. As DNA, the CDR3 is TGTGCCAGCAGCTTAGACGGTAATGAAAAACTGTTTTTT. It translates to CASSLDGNEKLFF.

DNA for the CDR3: TGTGCCAGCAGTTTACTACCTTACCAAGAGACCCAGTACTTC. It specifies CASSLLPYQETQYF. This chain joins TRBV28 and TRBJ2-5; D is unclear. The CDR3 is 14 residues long. V lost 2 bases and J 0 bases, leaving 7 bases between the germline ends. Germline V gene lookup returns CDR1 MDHEN and CDR2 SYDVKM.

J is TRBJ2-3 and V is TRBV7-6; the match to TRBD2 covers 7 bases. CDR1 and CDR2 from the germline V gene are SGHVS and FNYEAQ. There are 16 residues in the CDR3. V was clipped by 5 bases and J by 0 bases; unmatched bases: 8. CDR3 residues: CASSESSGTSTDTQYF. The CDR3 nucleotides read TGTGCCAGCAGCGAATCTAGCGGAACTAGCACAGATACGCAGTATTTT.

Points on this clone: At the DNA level, this CDR3 is encoded by other sequences in the same sample as well. The CDR3: CASSLDRGGEQFF. The CDR3 nucleotides are TGTGCCAGCAGCTTAGACAGGGGCGGTGAGCAGTTCTTC. The chain is built from TRBV11-2 and TRBJ2-1; D perhaps matches TRBD1 (6 bases). CDR1 SGHAT and CDR2 FQNNGV come from the germline V gene. The CDR3 spans 13 residues. Between the trimmed V and J ends, which lost 0 bases and 9 bases, there was a span of 9 bases.

The V and J genes are TRBV18 and TRBJ2-2, with TRBD2 identical over 7 bases. Germline trimming cut 2 bases from V and 2 bases from J; bases unmatched to any gene: 8. Germline V CDR1 and CDR2: KGHSH, LQKENI. The CDR3 is 17 residues long. The CDR3 region is CASSPAGAGSNTGELFF. The DNA of the CDR3 is TGTGCCAGCTCACCAGCGGGAGCGGGGTCCAACACCGGGGAGCTGTTTTTT.

V is TRBV7-8 and J is TRBJ1-4; 8 bases align to TRBD1. This CDR3 has 15 amino acids. V shed 4 bases, J shed 4 bases, and the junction held 5 bases outside the gene matches. Germline V gene lookup returns CDR1 SGHVS and CDR2 FQNEAQ. CDR3: CASSSNRGNNEKLFF. The CDR3 bases are TGTGCCAGCAGCTCAAACAGGGGGAATAATGAAAAACTGTTTTTT.

This chain connects TRBV7-3 to TRBJ2-7; TRBD1 matches 7 bases. From germline, CDR1 is SGHTA and CDR2 FQGTGA. CDR3 length: 13 amino acids. V gave up 5 bases and J gave up 6 bases; unmatched junction bases: 7. CDR3 DNA sequence: TGTGCCAGCAGCCTAGGACAGGCGCTCGAGCAGTACTTC. This translates into CASSLGQALEQYF.

The chain recombines TRBV2 with TRBJ2-2, with 8 bases identical to TRBD2. This CDR3 is built from 14 residues. Germline loops: CDR1 SNHLY, CDR2 FYNNEI. Trimming removed 6 bases from V and 9 bases from J; junction bases left unmatched: 9. The CDR3 region is CASSAGTRAWELFF. As DNA, the CDR3 is TGTGCCAGCAGCGCCGGGACTAGAGCCTGGGAGCTGTTTTTT.